This T cell receptor beta chain was sequenced during a study of cytomegalovirus exposure and HLA in healthy donors. Regarding the study as a whole: There were several of the most significant clusters that appeared linked to common viral pathogens in a later analysis.

This CDR3 has 16 residues. Trimming took 0 bases from V and 5 from J; bases not matched to a gene: 6. The germline V gene has CDR1 MNHEY and CDR2 SVGAGI. With regard to this clone: Antigen unknown.

PCR used 60 Vbeta primers and 13 Jbeta primers. The protocol was immunoSEQ multiplex PCR, while the TCRdb copy is restricted to in-frame clones and leaves out a portion. The data show 150,000 to 200,000 clones, approximately 80% seen once. This receptor was taken from a woman aged 18-30 years in good health and CMV-seropositive. Input material: PBMCs. This chain uses TRBV6-5 with TRBJ2-1; TRBD1 agrees at 8 bases. CDR3 nucleotides: TGTGCCAGCAGTTACTCCTTCAGGGGGCCCCACAATGAGCAGTTCTTC. This gives the protein CASSYSFRGPHNEQFF.